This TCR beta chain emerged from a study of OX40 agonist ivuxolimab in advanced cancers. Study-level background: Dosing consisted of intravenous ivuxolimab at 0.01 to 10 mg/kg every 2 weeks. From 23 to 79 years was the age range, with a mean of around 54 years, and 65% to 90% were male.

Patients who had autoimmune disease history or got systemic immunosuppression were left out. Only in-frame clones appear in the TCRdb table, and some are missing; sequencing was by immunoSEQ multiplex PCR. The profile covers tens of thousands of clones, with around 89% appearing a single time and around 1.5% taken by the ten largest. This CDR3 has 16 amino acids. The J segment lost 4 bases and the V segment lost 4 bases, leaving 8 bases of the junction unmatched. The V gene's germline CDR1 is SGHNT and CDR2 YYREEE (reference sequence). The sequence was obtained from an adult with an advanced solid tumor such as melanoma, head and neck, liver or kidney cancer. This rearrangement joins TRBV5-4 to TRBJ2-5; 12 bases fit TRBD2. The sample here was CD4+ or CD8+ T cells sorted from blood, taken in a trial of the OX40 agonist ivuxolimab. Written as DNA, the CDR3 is TGTGCCAGCAGCCCTAGCGGGGGGGCCGGGTCAGAGACCCAGTACTTC. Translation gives CASSPSGGAGSETQYF.